One and the same sample provided the 26 T cell receptor beta chains below, sequenced in a study of beta chain features in type 1 diabetes. Findings and caveats of the study: Shorter TCRB CDR3s, moderately but significantly so, marked every one of the four CD4+ subsets in Type 1 diabetes patients.

Antigens for these TCRs are unknown. TCRB transcripts that were expressed got sequenced, as all of the isolated RNA had been reverse transcribed. TCRdb's table, derived via immunoSEQ multiplex PCR, lists solely in-frame clones and lacks some. The table lists roughly 330,000 clones, approximately 13% of them singletons. The sequenced sample consisted of naive CD4+ T cells from blood. The receptors shown here come from a woman in her late teens or twenties with type 1 diabetes.

This clone was detected a few times. V and J are TRBV5-4 and TRBJ2-1, with 11 bases lining up with TRBD2. V trimming: 1 base; J trimming: 3 bases; junction bases outside the gene matches: 9. The CDR3 runs 18 residues. Per the germline V gene, CDR1 is SGHNT and CDR2 is YYREEE (reference sequence). Written as DNA, the CDR3 is TGTGCCAGCAGCTTGTTGTTTCAACTAGCGGGGGTCTACAATGAGCAGTTCTTC. Translation gives CASSLLFQLAGVYNEQFF.

The chain combines TRBV30 with TRBJ1-2; no firm D call. The V end lost 1 base, the J end lost 4 bases, and 7 bases lay between the germline ends. Germline lookup yields CDR1 GTSNPN and CDR2 SVGIG (reference sequence). The CDR3 extends over 12 amino acids. The CDR3 DNA reads as TGTGCCTGGAGTGCCCCGGGCTATGGCTACACCTTC. Translated: CAWSAPGYGYTF.

This clone was seen a few times. V gene TRBV19 combines with J gene TRBJ2-3; TRBD1 is a possible D gene (6 bases). This CDR3 has 13 residues. Looked up from germline, CDR1 is LNHDA and CDR2 is SQIVND (reference sequence). V was pared by 7 bases and J by 3 bases, with 11 bases between. CDR3 sequence (DNA): TGTGCCAGTAACAGGGCCAGAACAGATACGCAGTATTTT. It yields the protein CASNRARTDTQYF. Full variable domain (remainder filled in from reference TRBV19 and TRBJ2-3): DGGITQSPKYLFRKEGQNVTLSCEQNLNHDAMYWYRQDPGQGLRLIYYSQIVNDFQKGDIAEGYSVSREKKESFPLTVTSAQKNPTAFYLCASNRARTDTQYFGPGTRLTVL.

This clone has a handful of counts. V usage is TRBV4-1 and J usage is TRBJ2-2; 7 bases fit TRBD2. CDR3 length: 16 amino acids. Per the germline V gene, CDR1 is MGHRA and CDR2 is YSYEKL. The V and J ends lost 8 bases and 2 bases, in that order; junction bases with no gene match: 11. CDR3 amino acids: CASGRVGGRNTGELFF. The CDR3 coding sequence is TGCGCCAGCGGCCGGGTGGGGGGGAGAAACACCGGGGAGCTGTTTTTT.

This clone has only a few counts. This rearrangement joins TRBV7-9 to TRBJ1-5; D possibly corresponds to TRBD1 (5 bases). V was cut by 3 bases and J by 7 bases, with 19 bases left in between. This CDR3 has 16 amino acids. Germline lookup yields CDR1 SEHNR and CDR2 FQNEAQ (reference sequence). CDR3 sequence reads: CASSFYRGGNGQPQHF. CDR3 in DNA: TGTGCCAGCAGCTTTTATAGGGGAGGGAATGGACAGCCCCAGCATTTT.

Concerning this clone itself: Germline is not matched at one junction end, which may reflect a read error. The CDR3 spells CASSLAGTGDEQFF. In DNA form, the CDR3 reads TGTGCCAGCAGCCTAGCTGGGACAGGGGATGAGCAGTTCTTC. V usage is TRBV7-8 and J usage is TRBJ2-1; 10 bases are shared with TRBD1. CDR3 length: 14 amino acids. The germline gives CDR1 SGHVS, CDR2 FQNEAQ.

CDR3 sequence reads: CACRQGVNYGYTF. The DNA for the CDR3 is TGTGCCTGCCGACAGGGAGTCAACTATGGCTACACCTTC. The chain links TRBV30 to TRBJ1-2, with 7 bases fitting TRBD1. Trimming took 6 bases from V and 2 from J; bases not matched to a gene: 6. The CDR3 has 13 residues. Germline assignment: CDR1 GTSNPN and CDR2 SVGIG (reference sequence).

This clone has just a few counts. The V and J genes are TRBV27 and TRBJ2-1, with 7 positions matching TRBD2. Germline CDR1 is MNHEY and CDR2 is SMNVEV (reference sequence). This CDR3 spans 17 amino acids. The V and J ends lost 8 bases and 6 bases, in that order; junction bases with no gene match: 19. The CDR3 region is CASGYYPPAGKINEQFF. The CDR3 DNA is TGTGCCAGCGGTTACTATCCCCCAGCGGGAAAGATCAATGAGCAGTTCTTC.

DNA for the CDR3: TGTGCCAGCAGCACACAGGTCCCTCCTAAAGGCTACACCTTC. Translating it yields CASSTQVPPKGYTF. J is TRBJ1-2 and V is TRBV7-8, with a tentative D call TRBD1 (5 bases). V dropped 5 bases and J dropped 8 bases, with 18 bases sitting between them. This CDR3 is 14 amino acids long. From germline, CDR1 is SGHVS and CDR2 FQNEAQ.

The table lists this clone with many counts. This CDR3 is CATSRDRREQFF. The DNA for the CDR3 is TGTGCCACCAGCAGAGATAGGCGGGAGCAGTTCTTC. This chain links TRBV15 with TRBJ2-1; D gene uncertain. The V gene's germline CDR1 is LNHNV and CDR2 YYDKDF (reference sequence). Trimming took 0 bases from V and 10 from J, leaving 7 bases between them. This CDR3 has 12 amino acids.

There are a few counts of this clone. CDR3 sequence (DNA): TGTGCCAGCAGCTTAAGGGAGGAGAGCATTCAGTACTTC. Amino acid sequence: CASSLREESIQYF. The chain has TRBV7-2 and TRBJ2-4; D is possibly TRBD2 (6 bases). Germline V gene lookup returns CDR1 SGHTA and CDR2 FQGNSA. V shed 2 bases and J shed 9 bases, with 11 bases lying between them. The CDR3 length is 13 residues.

The chain carries TRBV9 and TRBJ1-5; 8 bases line up with TRBD1. The ends lost 5 bases at V and 4 bases at J; junction bases unmatched: 8. The CDR3 is made up of 15 amino acids. Germline V gene sequence: CDR1 SGDLS, CDR2 YYNGEE. CDR3 amino acids: CASSGTGGPNQPQHF. The CDR3 nucleotides read TGTGCCAGCAGTGGAACAGGGGGACCTAATCAGCCCCAGCATTTT. The complete variable domain, with remaining parts taken from reference TRBV9 and TRBJ1-5, reads DSGVTQTPKHLITATGQRVTLRCSPRSGDLSVYWYQQSLDQGLQFLIQYYNGEERAKGNILERFSAQQFPDLHSELNLSSLELGDSALYFCASSGTGGPNQPQHFGDGTRLSIL.

This clone was observed a handful of times. The J gene is TRBJ1-2, the V gene TRBV18, with D tentatively TRBD1 (6 bases). In germline, CDR1 is KGHSH, CDR2 LQKENI. The CDR3 is 15 amino acids. V gave up 2 bases and J gave up 4 bases, with 14 bases separating them. As DNA, the CDR3 is TGTGCCAGCTCACCAGGACAGCCGAAAAGCTATGGCTACACCTTC. Protein sequence: CASSPGQPKSYGYTF.

The chain is built from TRBV7-9 and TRBJ2-4; D might be TRBD2 (6 bases). The germline V gene has CDR1 SEHNR and CDR2 FQNEAQ (reference sequence). Trimming stripped 5 bases from V and 3 bases from J, with 14 bases between. The CDR3 is 15 amino acids. The CDR3 sequence: CASSPDVGGKNIQYF. CDR3 nucleotide sequence: TGTGCCAGCAGCCCGGACGTGGGAGGCAAAAACATTCAGTACTTC.

The rearrangement uses TRBV21-1 and TRBJ2-3; the D segment call TRBD1 is taken from the table without a DNA check. TRBV21-1 is termed a pseudogene. The CDR3 has 14 amino acids. The CDR3 reads CASHRRGVGDTQYF. For the CDR3, the DNA is TGTGCCAGCCACCGCAGGGGGGTTGGAGATACGCAGTATTTT.

This clone was observed a handful of times. V usage is TRBV27 and J usage is TRBJ2-3, with D possibly being TRBD2 (7 bases). Trimming shortened V by 3 bases and J by 4 bases, and 14 bases separated the two germline ends. The CDR3 contains 15 residues. The germline V gene encodes CDR1 MNHEY and CDR2 SMNVEV (reference sequence). This chain's CDR3 is CASSFRGARADTQYF. The CDR3 region has the DNA TGTGCCAGCAGTTTCCGGGGGGCGCGGGCAGATACGCAGTATTTT.

The chain recombines TRBV4-2 with TRBJ2-7, with 7 bases aligning to TRBD1. The CDR3 runs to 15 residues. V dropped 0 bases and J dropped 1; count of bases not matched to a gene: 3. Germline V gene sequence: CDR1 LGHNA, CDR2 YNFKEQ. The CDR3 region is CASSQDQGQSYEQYF. The CDR3 bases are TGTGCCAGCAGCCAAGACCAGGGACAGTCCTACGAGCAGTACTTC.

The rearrangement joins TRBV9 to TRBJ2-7; maybe TRBD2 (7 bases). Germline-derived CDR1 and CDR2 are SGDLS and YYNGEE. This CDR3 comprises 15 residues. V was cut by 2 bases and J by 6 bases, with 18 bases left in between. CDR3 coding DNA: TGTGCCAGCAGCGTCGCCCCAAGGGGGGGAGCCGAGCAGTACTTC. Translation: CASSVAPRGGAEQYF.

Only a few counts were recorded for this clone. The gene calls are TRBV18 and TRBJ2-7; 7 nucleotides match TRBD1. Losses at the gene ends were 3 bases for V and 6 bases for J; bases not matched to a gene: 5. Germline V gene lookup returns CDR1 KGHSH and CDR2 LQKENI. The CDR3 runs to 13 residues. The CDR3 coding sequence is TGTGCCAGCTCACCCCCGACAGGGATCGAGCAGTACTTC. It specifies CASSPPTGIEQYF.

This clone was seen more than once but under ten times. The genes are TRBV9 and TRBJ2-4; D gene uncertain. The germline V gene encodes CDR1 SGDLS and CDR2 YYNGEE. Trimming removed 0 bases from V and 1 base from J, with 8 bases in between. CDR3 size: 15 residues. The CDR3 spells CASSVDLRAKNIQYF. The CDR3 DNA follows: TGTGCCAGCAGCGTAGACCTTCGGGCCAAAAACATTCAGTACTTC.

The chain carries TRBV7-9 and TRBJ2-6; D unclear. The CDR3 totals 16 residues. V was clipped by 5 bases and J by 0 bases, with 11 bases between them. The germline gives CDR1 SEHNR, CDR2 FQNEAQ (reference sequence). Here the CDR3 reads CASSPTSVSGANVLTF. The CDR3 DNA reads TGTGCCAGCAGCCCTACGAGCGTCTCTGGGGCCAACGTCCTGACTTTC. Full variable domain (rest looked up from reference TRBV7-9 and TRBJ2-6): DTGVSQNPRHKITKRGQNVTFRCDPISEHNRLYWYRQTLGQGPEFLTYFQNEAQLEKSRLLSDRFSAERPKGSFSTLEIQRTEQGDSAMYLCASSPTSVSGANVLTFGAGSRLTVL.

V gene TRBV19 combines with J gene TRBJ2-1, with TRBD1 as a possible D gene (6 bases). Trimming pared 3 bases from V and 7 bases from J, leaving 16 bases between. CDR3 length equals 15 residues. CDR1 is LNHDA and CDR2 is SQIVND in the germline V gene (reference sequence). CDR3 nucleotide sequence: TGTGCCAGTAGTATGGGGGACAAGGTACGGAATGAGCAGTTCTTC. Translated, it gives CASSMGDKVRNEQFF.

The chain links TRBV5-6 to TRBJ1-2, with 7 bases identical to TRBD1. CDR1 and CDR2 (germline): SGHDT, YYEEEE. CDR3 size: 15 residues. V shed 2 bases and J 5 bases; nucleotides not matched to a gene: 9. CDR3 in DNA: TGTGCCAGCAGCTTATATCCCGGGGGACAGTATGGCTACACCTTC. It codes for CASSLYPGGQYGYTF.

DNA for the CDR3: TGCAGTGCTAGTCCGAGGGAGACCCAGTACTTC. This translates into CSASPRETQYF. The V call is TRBV20-1, the J call TRBJ2-5; D remains ambiguous. Germline CDR1 DFQATT, CDR2 SNEGSKA (reference sequence). Trimming left V 3 bases short and J 5 bases short, with 7 bases between. This CDR3 is 11 amino acids long.

This clone turned up a few times. The chain has TRBV29-1 and TRBJ1-1; D gene ambiguous. Trimming took off 4 bases at V and 0 bases at J, with 9 bases between the two ends. Germline V gene sequence: CDR1 SQVTM, CDR2 ANQGSEA. This CDR3 comprises 13 residues. This chain's CDR3 is CSVATMVNTEAFF. CDR3 in DNA: TGCAGCGTTGCGACTATGGTGAACACTGAAGCTTTCTTT.

The chain combines TRBV5-1 with TRBJ1-1, with D tentatively TRBD1 (5 bases). The CDR3 covers 15 residues. Germline V gives CDR1 SGHRS, CDR2 YFSETQ. Trimming took 2 bases from V and 0 from J, leaving 11 bases between them. In DNA, the CDR3 is TGCGCCAGCAGCTTTTCGACAGACGTGAACACTGAAGCTTTCTTT. Amino acids: CASSFSTDVNTEAFF.